Presented here are 7 T cell receptor beta chains from one specimen sequenced in a study of cytomegalovirus exposure and HLA in healthy donors (dated by TCRdb to 2017 to 2019). Library generation was performed with the immunoSEQ multiplex PCR assay. A mixture of 60 forward primers for TCR Vbeta segments and 13 reverse primers for TCR Jbeta segments was used in the multiplex PCR. TCRdb retrieved this table from immuneACCESS and kept in-frame rearrangements only. Not all clones are present; in checked studies, unresolved V genes account for under half, and no reason is known for the remainder. This sample has about 130,000 clones in its table, and approximately 85% of those were observed once. More than 1.5% of the sample is held by the ten biggest clonotypes. The sample taken for sequencing was PBMCs. The receptors were gathered from a boy younger than 18 in good health and CMV-seronegative.

V usage is TRBV4-3 and J usage is TRBJ2-3; 14 bases line up with TRBD2. Germline V gene data show CDR1 as LGHNA and CDR2 as YSLEER. With 4 bases clipped from V and 3 bases from J, the junction kept 0 bases outside the gene matches. CDR3 length: 15 residues. CDR3: CASSRTSGGTDTQYF. CDR3 in DNA: TGCGCCAGCAGCCGGACTAGCGGGGGGACAGATACGCAGTATTTT.

The chain carries TRBV18 and TRBJ1-5; a possible D gene is TRBD1 (6 bases). V dropped 1 base and J dropped 3 bases, with 10 bases sitting between them. Germline assignment: CDR1 KGHSH and CDR2 LQKENI. CDR3 length equals 15 residues. CDR3 sequence (DNA): TGTGCCAGCTCACCACTCGGGACAAACAATCAGCCCCAGCATTTT. This sequence encodes CASSPLGTNNQPQHF.

The rearrangement links TRBV7-2 to TRBJ2-2; D is unclear. Trimming removed 3 bases at V and 0 bases at J, with 20 bases between. The CDR3 has 19 residues. Germline assignment: CDR1 SGHTA and CDR2 FQGNSA. The CDR3 loop is CASSFSPHWPRANTGELFF. The CDR3 nucleotides are TGTGCCAGCAGCTTTAGCCCACACTGGCCCCGAGCGAACACCGGGGAGCTGTTTTTT.

V is TRBV9 and J is TRBJ2-7; 9 nucleotides align to TRBD1. CDR1 is SGDLS and CDR2 is YYNGEE in the germline V gene. The junction had 10 bases not matched to a gene; V was cut back by 4 bases and J by 5 bases. The CDR3 totals 15 residues. DNA of the CDR3: TGTGCCAGCAGCCCCCCTTACAGGACAGGGGACGAGCAGTACTTC. Its protein is CASSPPYRTGDEQYF.

This chain joins TRBV5-6 and TRBJ1-5; tentatively, D is TRBD1 (5 bases). From germline, CDR1 is SGHDT and CDR2 YYEEEE. Trimming cost V 4 bases and J 7 bases, with 15 bases left between them. CDR3 length: 14 residues. CDR3 sequence reads: CASSPRRGRQPQHF. DNA of the CDR3: TGTGCCAGCAGCCCTAGGAGGGGAAGGCAGCCCCAGCATTTT.

This clone is a singleton in its sample. V gene TRBV7-3 combines with J gene TRBJ2-1; weak D call: TRBD2 (7 bases). Looked up from germline, CDR1 is SGHTA and CDR2 is FQGTGA. The CDR3 extends over 14 amino acids. The germline V and J ends were trimmed by 5 bases and 7 bases, with 15 bases remaining between them. The CDR3 DNA follows: TGTGCCAGCAGCCTGCTGGGGGGGGCTAATGAGCAGTTCTTC. Its translation: CASSLLGGANEQFF.

In its sample, this clone was seen once. This chain uses TRBV11-2 with TRBJ2-1, with 13 bases lining up with TRBD2. There are 17 residues in the CDR3. V shed 4 bases, J shed 2 bases, and the junction held 5 bases outside the gene matches. The germline V gene has CDR1 SGHAT and CDR2 FQNNGV. The CDR3 here is CASSSGLAGAPYNEQFF. DNA for the CDR3: TGTGCCAGCAGCTCCGGACTAGCGGGAGCCCCCTACAATGAGCAGTTCTTC.